This T cell receptor beta chain is drawn from a study of Ad26.COV2.S vaccination and SARS-CoV-2 variants. Study-wide background: Ad26.COV2.S arm of COV1001 included the donor.

The CDR3 runs 16 residues. Unmatched junction bases numbered 7, after V lost 1 base and J lost 3 bases. The germline V gene encodes CDR1 LGHNA and CDR2 YNFKEQ. The method was immunoSEQ multiplex PCR; TCRdb's version includes in-frame clones alone and lacks a portion of them. The sample consists of about 480,000 clones, 70% to 90% of them appearing once. Treatment indicated: approximately 18 received Ad26.COV2.S at low or high dose, single or two shots; 5 received placebo; per-sample allocation not given. Collection of the samples took place on day 63 after the first injection of vaccine or placebo. The study, taken as a whole, reports: Analyses of TCR breadth and depth may have underestimated total T cell responses. Spike-specific TCR breadth ran higher among vaccine recipients than placebo recipients. Marked by substantial breadth, spike-specific CD8+ and CD4+ T cell responses were reportedly seen after vaccination.

Regarding this clone: What it binds is unknown.

This receptor was identified in a person between 18 and 60 years old who received the Ad26.COV2.S COVID-19 vaccine or a placebo. The chain has TRBV4-2 and TRBJ1-1; 8 bases are a match to TRBD1. Sequencing used peripheral blood, obtained in a trial of Ad26.COV2.S vaccine versus placebo. CDR3 bases: TGTGCCAGCAGCCAAGGGGCGGGGACAGGAGACACTGAAGCTTTCTTT. Its protein is CASSQGAGTGDTEAFF.